This T cell receptor (beta chain) was found in a study of blood T cell repertoires in COVID-19. Across the whole study: Both acute and convalescent COVID-19 samples were obtained from the United States, Italy and Spain. The analysed material was cDNA or gDNA that came from T cells, B-cell-depleted T cells, or PBMCs.

Trimming left V 0 bases short and J 1 base short, with 13 bases between. Germline V CDR1 and CDR2: KGHSH, LQKENI. The CDR3 has 17 amino acids. This clone was counted once. Authors' analysis steps: Estimated nucleated cell counts came from reference gene primer amplification. Here immunoSEQ multiplex PCR was the method, and the copy in TCRdb shows in-frame clones only, minus some. V and J calls and clone size are as listed in that table; D and trimming were resolved from the DNA. The sample contains about 20,000 clones, around 90% of which appear only once. The sequence was collected from a human donor in a cohort sampled during active COVID-19. Sequencing was carried out using peripheral blood. The gene calls are TRBV18 and TRBJ1-3; D remains ambiguous. CDR3 nucleotide sequence: TGTGCCAGCTCACCACCTATGTCCCTAAGATCTGGAAACACCATATATTTT. Translation: CASSPPMSLRSGNTIYF.